This T cell receptor beta chain emerged from a study of immune characteristics of hereditary and idiopathic chronic pancreatitis. Profiling relied on immunoSEQ multiplex PCR, and the TCRdb table lists in-frame clones only, not all of them. The table has about 9,100 clones, roughly 77% seen once. The CDR3 contains 15 residues. Germline V lookup: CDR1 SGDLS, CDR2 YYNGEE. V shed 4 bases, J shed 5 bases, and the junction held 7 bases outside the gene matches. Patients having total pancreatectomy with islet autotransplantation provided the chronic pancreatitis pancreas tissue. The receptor was isolated from a human donor with chronic pancreatitis. The sequenced sample was pancreas tissue with idiopathic chronic pancreatitis. The rearrangement joins TRBV9 to TRBJ2-1, with 9 bases identical to TRBD2. The CDR3 region is CASSMTSGGHNEQFF. The CDR3 DNA follows: TGTGCCAGCAGCATGACTAGCGGAGGTCACAATGAGCAGTTCTTC.